These 32 T cell receptor beta chains share one sample of origin, sequenced in a study of shared clonotypes between healthy human individuals. Assay used: immunoSEQ multiplex PCR; TCRdb lists only in-frame clones, some missing. This table has 2.3 million or so clones, 85% to 95% appearing once. What was sequenced was naive CD4+ T cells from PBMCs. Subset here: CD45RA+ positively selected. These receptors were obtained from a man younger than 30 in good health. Some clones in this sample may be carry-over from other donors' samples.

The V and J genes are TRBV19 and TRBJ1-5; the match to TRBD1 covers 7 bases. The germline gives CDR1 LNHDA, CDR2 SQIVND (reference sequence). The CDR3 is 13 residues long. J was trimmed by 9 bases and V by 4 bases; bases with no gene match: 6. CDR3 amino acids: CASSSDRVLPQHF. CDR3 in DNA: TGTGCCAGTAGTAGCGACAGGGTGCTGCCCCAGCATTTT.

This clone was counted once. This rearrangement joins TRBV6-1 to TRBJ2-7, with D maybe TRBD2 (6 bases). CDR1 and CDR2 from the germline V gene are MNHNS and SASEGT. This CDR3 has 14 amino acids. Trimming left V 6 bases short and J 2 bases short, with 14 bases between. The CDR3 DNA reads as TGTGCCAGCAGAAGTCGGGAGAGAGCCTACGAGCAGTACTTC. It is translated as CASRSRERAYEQYF.

CDR3 sequence: CASSMEATGHYGYTF. The CDR3 nucleotides read TGTGCCAGTAGTATGGAGGCCACAGGTCACTATGGCTACACCTTC. This chain uses TRBV19 with TRBJ1-2; D is perhaps TRBD1 (5 bases). Germline V lookup: CDR1 LNHDA, CDR2 SQIVND (reference sequence). V lost 3 bases and J 3 bases, leaving 14 bases between the germline ends. CDR3 size: 15 residues.

The J gene is TRBJ2-6, the V gene TRBV7-2; the match to TRBD1 covers 7 bases. CDR3 size: 16 residues. Germline V CDR1 and CDR2: SGHTA, FQGNSA. V lost 5 bases to trimming and J lost 3 bases; unmatched junction nucleotides: 7. CDR3 residues: CASSHRQGDGANVLTF. The CDR3 DNA reads TGTGCCAGCAGCCACAGACAGGGTGATGGGGCCAACGTCCTGACTTTC.

The chain is built from TRBV9 and TRBJ1-3; 7 nucleotides agree with TRBD1. The trim removed 0 bases at V and 0 bases at J, leaving 6 bases unmatched. Germline V CDR1 and CDR2: SGDLS, YYNGEE. The CDR3 sequence is 17 residues long. The CDR3 sequence: CASSVAGQTLSGNTIYF. The CDR3 DNA follows: TGTGCCAGCAGCGTAGCGGGACAGACTCTCTCTGGAAACACCATATATTTT.

The CDR3 reads CASSLGGSRTDTQYF. In nucleotides, the CDR3 is TGTGCCAGCAGCTTGGGGGGGAGTAGGACAGATACGCAGTATTTT. The chain recombines TRBV5-4 with TRBJ2-3; D may be TRBD1 or TRBD2 (5 bases each). The CDR3 is 15 residues long. Germline CDR1 and CDR2: SGHNT and YYREEE (reference sequence). Between the trimmed V and J ends, which lost 0 bases and 3 bases, there was a span of 11 bases.

V gene TRBV5-1 combines with J gene TRBJ1-1; D gene unclear. CDR1 and CDR2 from the germline V gene are SGHRS and YFSETQ. CDR3 length equals 16 residues. Trimming took off 4 bases at V and 0 bases at J, with 16 bases between the two ends. The CDR3 nucleotides read TGCGCCAGCAGCCCTGGGGTTTCGGGGTTGAACACTGAAGCTTTCTTT. Protein product: CASSPGVSGLNTEAFF.

The chain combines TRBV28 with TRBJ2-2, with D perhaps matching TRBD1 (6 bases). Germline V lookup: CDR1 MDHEN, CDR2 SYDVKM. The CDR3 totals 14 residues. V was shortened by 3 bases and J by 5 bases, with 10 bases between the two germline ends. The CDR3 is CASSFLQGTGELFF. CDR3 sequence (DNA): TGTGCCAGCAGTTTTCTTCAGGGGACCGGGGAGCTGTTTTTT. The full variable domain, with the rest looked up from reference TRBV28 and TRBJ2-2, is DVKVTQSSRYLVKRTGEKVFLECVQDMDHENMFWYRQDPGLGLRLIYFSYDVKMKEKGDIPEGYSVSREKKERFSLILESASTNQTSMYLCASSFLQGTGELFFGEGSRLTVL.

The V call is TRBV21-1, the J call TRBJ2-7. TRBV21-1 is termed a pseudogene. This CDR3 spans 12 amino acids. Here the CDR3 DNA reads TGTGCCAGCAGCAAGGCGTCTCACGAGCAGTACTTC. Protein: CASSKASHEQYF.

The chain recombines TRBV5-1 with TRBJ1-2; possible D gene TRBD1, 6 bases. Germline-derived CDR1 and CDR2 are SGHRS and YFSETQ. The length of the CDR3 is 13 residues. V shed 4 bases and J shed 8 bases, with 15 bases lying between them. For the CDR3, the DNA is TGCGCCAGCAGCCCAAACCGGGGGCAGGGCTACACCTTC. Protein: CASSPNRGQGYTF.

The rearrangement uses TRBV5-1 and TRBJ2-1, with D possibly being TRBD1 or TRBD2 (8 bases each). Per germline, CDR1 SGHRS and CDR2 YFSETQ. This CDR3 region has 19 residues. Trimming pared 5 bases from V and 0 bases from J, leaving 24 bases between. The CDR3 here is CASSGAGGLAGGSYNEQFF. The CDR3 bases are TGCGCCAGCAGTGGGGCAGGGGGCTTGGCGGGAGGCTCCTACAATGAGCAGTTCTTC.

This sequence joins TRBV15 and TRBJ2-5, with a possible D match to TRBD2 (6 bases). Trimming removed 2 bases from V and 4 bases from J, with 11 bases in between. Germline CDR1 LNHNV, CDR2 YYDKDF (reference sequence). The CDR3 covers 14 residues. This CDR3 is CATSRRGGGETQYF. CDR3 nucleotides: TGTGCCACCAGCAGACGTGGGGGAGGAGAGACCCAGTACTTC.

Details on this clone: Other DNA sequences in this sample translate to the same CDR3. The gene calls are TRBV7-2 and TRBJ1-2, with D perhaps TRBD1 (5 bases). Trimming took 1 base from V and 2 from J, leaving 8 bases between them. The CDR3 contains 14 residues. CDR1 is SGHTA, CDR2 FQGNSA, per germline. As DNA, the CDR3 is TGTGCCAGCAGCTTAGGCGGGGGGAACTATGGCTACACCTTC. Amino acid sequence: CASSLGGGNYGYTF.

V and J are TRBV7-2 and TRBJ1-5; D remains unclear. Germline V gene data show CDR1 as SGHTA and CDR2 as FQGNSA. The CDR3 is 16 amino acids. With 0 bases removed from V and 2 bases from J, the gap between germline ends came to 11 bases. DNA for the CDR3: TGTGCCAGCAGCTTAGCCCGGGCGTTAGGCAATCAGCCCCAGCATTTT. It translates to CASSLARALGNQPQHF.

The J gene is TRBJ1-1, the V gene TRBV25-1; 10 positions match TRBD1. J gave up 5 bases and V 7 bases, and 10 bases lay outside the gene matches. From germline, CDR1 is MGHDK and CDR2 SYGVNS. The CDR3 totals 15 residues. CDR3 DNA: TGTGCCAGCACCCGGACAGGGGGATCAAAAACTGAAGCTTTCTTT. Protein product: CASTRTGGSKTEAFF.

The chain has TRBV2 and TRBJ1-5; 7 bases line up with TRBD1. Germline-derived CDR1 and CDR2 are SNHLY and FYNNEI. The length of the CDR3 is 17 residues. V lost 1 base and J lost 0; bases outside the gene matches: 6. The CDR3 coding sequence is TGTGCCAGCAGTGAAGGTCTAGGGACAGATAGCAATCAGCCCCAGCATTTT. Amino acid sequence: CASSEGLGTDSNQPQHF.

The chain has TRBV7-2 and TRBJ1-3; TRBD1 is a possible D gene (6 bases). CDR3 length: 14 amino acids. The germline CDR1 and CDR2 sequences are SGHTA and FQGNSA. Trimming stripped 1 base from V and 3 bases from J, with 7 bases between. CDR3 sequence (DNA): TGTGCCAGCAGCTTAGGGACAGTTGGAAACACCATATATTTT. This codes for CASSLGTVGNTIYF.

This chain uses TRBV11-3 with TRBJ2-3, with TRBD1 matching 9 bases. V shed 5 bases and J 0 bases; nucleotides not matched to a gene: 9. The CDR3 is 17 residues long. CDR1 and CDR2 from the germline V gene are SGHNT and YENEEA. CDR3 amino acids: CASSKGQGKASTDTQYF. CDR3 DNA sequence: TGTGCCAGCAGCAAGGGACAGGGCAAAGCTAGCACAGATACGCAGTATTTT.

This rearrangement joins TRBV5-1 to TRBJ2-3, with 13 bases matching TRBD2. CDR1 is SGHRS and CDR2 is YFSETQ in the germline V gene. The CDR3 spans 18 residues. Trimming cost V 3 bases and J 2 bases; bases outside gene matches: 9. This CDR3 is CASSYGTSGAPYTDTQYF. The CDR3 DNA reads as TGCGCCAGCAGCTACGGGACTAGCGGGGCACCTTACACAGATACGCAGTATTTT.

The gene calls are TRBV29-1 and TRBJ2-5, with D unresolved. Germline V gene lookup returns CDR1 SQVTM and CDR2 ANQGSEA. The CDR3 extends over 17 amino acids. V lost 8 bases and J 2 bases, leaving 27 bases between the germline ends. The CDR3 reads CSTSFLVKGRSQETQYF. The CDR3, as DNA: TGCAGCACAAGTTTTTTGGTAAAGGGCAGGTCTCAAGAGACCCAGTACTTC.

The gene calls are TRBV6-1 and TRBJ2-7; TRBD2 matches 10 bases. With 0 bases clipped from V and 4 bases from J, the junction kept 6 bases outside the gene matches. Germline V CDR1 and CDR2: MNHNS, SASEGT. This CDR3 is 16 amino acids long. CDR3: CASSEASGRAGYEQYF. The CDR3 DNA sequence: TGTGCCAGCAGTGAAGCAAGCGGGAGGGCCGGGTACGAGCAGTACTTC.

This chain uses TRBV27 with TRBJ2-3; 9 bases match TRBD2. The V segment lost 6 bases and the J segment 6 bases; nucleotides outside the gene matches: 7. In germline, CDR1 is MNHEY, CDR2 SMNVEV (reference sequence). There are 14 residues in the CDR3. The CDR3 reads CASRREGTKDTQYF. CDR3 coding DNA: TGTGCCAGCAGGCGGGAGGGGACAAAGGATACGCAGTATTTT.

This rearrangement joins TRBV5-1 to TRBJ1-1; D uncertain. This CDR3 has 14 residues. V was cut by 2 bases and J by 5 bases, with 13 bases left in between. Per the germline V gene, CDR1 is SGHRS and CDR2 is YFSETQ. CDR3 amino acids: CASSLLVGGTEAFF. For the CDR3, the DNA is TGCGCCAGCAGCTTACTTGTCGGTGGGACTGAAGCTTTCTTT.

In regard to this clone: Additional DNA sequences in this sample encode the identical CDR3. The chain carries TRBV5-1 and TRBJ1-2, with D perhaps matching TRBD1 (5 bases). The CDR3 sequence is 13 residues long. Germline loops: CDR1 SGHRS, CDR2 YFSETQ. V was pared by 4 bases and J by 3 bases, with 10 bases between. CDR3 sequence (DNA): TGCGCCAGCAGCCCCGGACAAGACTATGGCTACACCTTC. It encodes CASSPGQDYGYTF. Combining the CDR3 with reference TRBV5-1 and TRBJ1-2 gives the whole variable domain KAGVTQTPRYLIKTRGQQVTLSCSPISGHRSVSWYQQTPGQGLQFLFEYFSETQRNKGNFPGRFSGRQFSNSRSEMNVSTLELGDSALYLCASSPGQDYGYTFGSGTRLTVV.

The rearrangement joins TRBV4-2 to TRBJ2-2; a weak D match, TRBD1 (5 bases). V was clipped by 1 base and J by 8 bases, with 14 bases between them. CDR3 length: 15 residues. Germline loops: CDR1 LGHNA, CDR2 YNFKEQ. This CDR3 is CASSQGGSPGGELFF. Here the CDR3 DNA reads TGTGCCAGCAGCCAAGGAGGAAGCCCAGGGGGGGAGCTGTTTTTT.

V and J are TRBV28 and TRBJ1-4; TRBD1 is a possible D gene (5 bases). Germline CDR1 MDHEN, CDR2 SYDVKM. Trimming took off 8 bases at V and 6 bases at J, with 13 bases between the two ends. There are 13 residues in the CDR3. CDR3 residues: CASGGGADEKLFF. The CDR3 DNA reads as TGTGCCAGCGGGGGAGGGGCTGATGAAAAACTGTTTTTT.

The gene calls are TRBV7-9 and TRBJ2-5; D not certain. Germline CDR1 and CDR2: SEHNR and FQNEAQ (reference sequence). CDR3 length: 12 residues. Trimming cost V 5 bases and J 0 bases, with 4 bases left between them. CDR3 protein: CASSENQETQYF. The CDR3 region has the DNA TGTGCCAGCAGCGAGAACCAAGAGACCCAGTACTTC. The complete variable domain, with remaining parts taken from reference TRBV7-9 and TRBJ2-5, reads DTGVSQNPRHKITKRGQNVTFRCDPISEHNRLYWYRQTLGQGPEFLTYFQNEAQLEKSRLLSDRFSAERPKGSFSTLEIQRTEQGDSAMYLCASSENQETQYFGPGTRLLVL.

The count of this clone is one. The gene calls are TRBV5-1 and TRBJ2-1; D perhaps matches TRBD1 (6 bases). Germline CDR1 and CDR2: SGHRS and YFSETQ. The CDR3 spans 16 residues. Trimming took 4 bases from V and 4 from J, leaving 18 bases between them. In DNA form, the CDR3 reads TGCGCCAGCAGCAGGCAGGGGTTAGAAGGTTACAATGAGCAGTTCTTC. Translation gives CASSRQGLEGYNEQFF.

The rearrangement links TRBV2 to TRBJ2-6; D possibly corresponds to TRBD2 (6 bases). CDR1 SNHLY and CDR2 FYNNEI come from the germline V gene. CDR3 length: 18 residues. V lost 4 bases, J lost 4 bases, and 20 bases lay in between. CDR3 bases: TGTGCCAGCAGTGTCAGCTCCCGGGAGTGGTTCGGGGCCAACGTCCTGACTTTC. This sequence encodes CASSVSSREWFGANVLTF.

This chain links TRBV28 with TRBJ1-5; D might be TRBD1 (6 bases). CDR1 MDHEN and CDR2 SYDVKM come from the germline V gene. This CDR3 region has 17 residues. With 10 bases removed from V and 0 bases from J, the gap between germline ends came to 22 bases. In DNA form, the CDR3 reads TGTGCCACGTTCCCCGGCCCGGGGACATATAGCAATCAGCCCCAGCATTTT. Its translation: CATFPGPGTYSNQPQHF.

This rearrangement joins TRBV6-6 to TRBJ2-3, with a possible D match to TRBD1 (5 bases). With 0 bases removed from V and 0 bases from J, the gap between germline ends came to 7 bases. CDR1 MNHNY and CDR2 SVGAGI come from the germline V gene (reference sequence). The CDR3 consists of 15 residues. The CDR3 sequence is CASSYSAGSTDTQYF. The CDR3 nucleotides read TGTGCCAGCAGTTACTCGGCAGGGAGCACAGATACGCAGTATTTT.

The gene calls are TRBV15 and TRBJ2-6, with no clear D. The V end was cut by 5 bases, the J end by 0 bases, with 8 bases between. Looked up from germline, CDR1 is LNHNV and CDR2 is YYDKDF (reference sequence). CDR3 size: 15 residues. The CDR3 nucleotides are TGTGCCACCAGCTCTTATAGCTCTGGGGCCAACGTCCTGACTTTC. Its translation: CATSSYSSGANVLTF.